A single sample is the source of the 28 T cell receptor beta chains below, sequenced in a study of response to subunit inactivated influenza vaccine. Each CDR3 protein is one row after TCRdb ran MiXCR on the RT-PCR reads. The table includes under 200,000 distinct CDR3 sequences, around 10% detected once. The sample was CD8+ T cells sorted from PBMCs, taken roughly 24 months after vaccination. The receptors originated from a man aged 45 to 75 who received an inactivated influenza vaccine.

This rearrangement joins TRBV19 to TRBJ1-1, with a tentative D call TRBD1 (6 bases). Looked up from germline, CDR1 is LNHDA and CDR2 is SQIVND (reference sequence). V lost 6 bases to trimming and J lost 5 bases, with 16 bases between them. The CDR3 spans 14 residues. DNA for the CDR3: TGTGCCAGTAGGGTCAGGGGCGGGAAGACTGAAGCTTTCTTT. It codes for CASRVRGGKTEAFF.

CDR3 in amino acids: CASSPRVLGSYEQYF. The CDR3 nucleotides read TGTGCCAGCAGCCCGCGGGTTTTGGGTAGTTACGAGCAGTACTTC. V gene TRBV13 combines with J gene TRBJ2-7; tentative D call: TRBD2 (5 bases). The CDR3 loop spans 15 amino acids. Looked up from germline, CDR1 is PRHDT and CDR2 is FYEKMQ (reference sequence). The V gene lost 5 bases and the J gene lost 4 bases, with 18 bases spanning the gap.

This clonotype was found many times. J is TRBJ2-1 and V is TRBV11-2; unclear D gene. The CDR3 has 15 residues. Looked up from germline, CDR1 is SGHAT and CDR2 is FQNNGV. Trimming stripped 1 base from V and 5 bases from J, with 12 bases between. This CDR3 is CASSLGALVHNEQFF. The CDR3 nucleotides read TGTGCCAGCAGCTTAGGGGCCCTAGTTCACAATGAGCAGTTCTTC.

The V gene is TRBV29-1, the J gene TRBJ2-7, with a possible D match to TRBD1 (6 bases). Germline CDR1 SQVTM, CDR2 ANQGSEA. The CDR3 spans 12 residues. V lost 2 bases to trimming and J lost 3 bases, with 8 bases between them. The CDR3 bases are TGCAGCGTTGAAATCAGGGGCTACGAGCAGTACTTC. Protein product: CSVEIRGYEQYF.

This clonotype was seen at least ten times. The chain has TRBV27 and TRBJ2-6, with D hard to call. In germline, CDR1 is MNHEY, CDR2 SMNVEV (reference sequence). The CDR3 extends over 14 amino acids. The V end lost 4 bases, the J end lost 0 bases, and 4 bases lay between the germline ends. The CDR3 reads CASSSLSGANVLTF. For the CDR3, the DNA is TGTGCCAGCAGTTCCCTCTCTGGGGCCAACGTCCTGACTTTC.

This clonotype occurred many times. The chain carries TRBV4-3 and TRBJ2-3; TRBD2 might be the D (5 bases). V lost 0 bases and J lost 6, with 7 bases in between. This CDR3 region has 13 residues. Per the germline V gene, CDR1 is LGHNA and CDR2 is YSLEER. CDR3 nucleotide sequence: TGCGCCAGCAGCCAAGACTCGGGGGATACGCAGTATTTT. Amino acid sequence: CASSQDSGDTQYF.

This clonotype was counted a few times. This sequence joins TRBV4-1 and TRBJ2-3; 10 nucleotides align to TRBD2. The CDR3 consists of 16 residues. Germline V CDR1 and CDR2: MGHRA, YSYEKL. Unmatched junction bases numbered 6, after V lost 4 bases and J lost 2 bases. The CDR3 DNA sequence: TGCGCCAGCAGCCCTTTGACTAGCGGGCTCACAGATACGCAGTATTTT. Translating gives CASSPLTSGLTDTQYF.

The chain recombines TRBV20-1 with TRBJ2-2; D gene uncertain. The CDR3 consists of 14 residues. Looked up from germline, CDR1 is DFQATT and CDR2 is SNEGSKA (reference sequence). Between the trimmed V and J ends, which lost 0 bases and 1 base, there was a span of 6 bases. The CDR3 DNA reads TGCAGTGCTAGAGATAATAGGAACACCGGGGAGCTGTTTTTT. Its translation: CSARDNRNTGELFF.

This clonotype was seen at least ten times. The chain has TRBV27 and TRBJ2-3, with TRBD2 matching 11 bases. The germline CDR1 and CDR2 sequences are MNHEY and SMNVEV (reference sequence). The CDR3 contains 15 residues. Trimming cost V 5 bases and J 6 bases; bases outside gene matches: 7. The CDR3 loop is CASSPIAGGPDTQYF. The CDR3 DNA follows: TGTGCCAGCAGTCCGATAGCGGGGGGGCCGGATACGCAGTATTTT.

This chain uses TRBV4-2 with TRBJ1-1, with no clear D. Trimming left V 1 base short and J 8 bases short, with 11 bases between. Germline assignment: CDR1 LGHNA and CDR2 YNFKEQ. The CDR3 runs to 13 residues. The CDR3 sequence: CASSQVDRTEAFF. CDR3 nucleotides: TGTGCCAGCAGCCAAGTTGACCGTACCGAAGCTTTCTTT.

The V gene is TRBV20-1, the J gene TRBJ2-5; D possibly corresponds to TRBD2 (6 bases). The CDR3 is 14 residues long. CDR1 and CDR2 (germline): DFQATT, SNEGSKA (reference sequence). V dropped 0 bases and J dropped 5 bases, with 13 bases sitting between them. The CDR3: CSARDLLGRETQYF. The CDR3, as DNA: TGCAGTGCTAGAGATCTTCTAGGGAGGGAGACCCAGTACTTC.

This clonotype turned up a few times. This chain joins TRBV28 and TRBJ2-5, with 15 nucleotides matching TRBD2. This CDR3 comprises 15 residues. Germline lookup yields CDR1 MDHEN and CDR2 SYDVKM. Trimming removed 5 bases from V and 5 bases from J; junction bases left unmatched: 3. In DNA form, the CDR3 reads TGTGCCAGCAGTGGACTAGCGGGAGGGGCGGAGACCCAGTACTTC. This codes for CASSGLAGGAETQYF.

The chain combines TRBV10-2 with TRBJ2-7; D call uncertain. Germline V gives CDR1 WSHSY, CDR2 SAAADI. V lost 0 bases and J 4 bases, leaving 7 bases between the germline ends. The CDR3 runs to 13 residues. CDR3 sequence: CASSESTGYEQYF. CDR3 in DNA: TGCGCCAGCAGTGAGTCGACGGGTTACGAGCAGTACTTC.

CDR3 sequence reads: CASSDETSGTNTGELFF. The CDR3 DNA reads as TGTGCCAGCAGCGACGAGACTAGCGGGACGAACACCGGGGAGCTGTTTTTT. The chain uses TRBV9 and TRBJ2-2, with TRBD2 identical over 11 bases. CDR1 SGDLS and CDR2 YYNGEE come from the germline V gene. The J segment lost 0 bases and the V segment lost 3 bases, leaving 4 bases of the junction unmatched. This CDR3 is 17 amino acids long.

In this sample, this clonotype turned up a few times. J is TRBJ2-1 and V is TRBV2; TRBD2 matches at 8 bases. Germline lookup yields CDR1 SNHLY and CDR2 FYNNEI. The CDR3 is 14 amino acids. The V and J ends lost 5 bases and 4 bases, in that order; junction bases with no gene match: 4. CDR3 loop: CASSSGRGYNEQFF. The CDR3 nucleotides read TGTGCCAGCAGTAGCGGGAGAGGGTACAATGAGCAGTTCTTC. Full variable domain (missing parts from reference TRBV2 and TRBJ2-1): EPEVTQTPSHQVTQMGQEVILRCVPISNHLYFYWYRQILGQKVEFLVSFYNNEISEKSEIFDDQFSVERPDGSNFTLKIRSTKLEDSAMYFCASSSGRGYNEQFFGPGTRLTVL.

The V call is TRBV10-3, the J call TRBJ2-5; 14 nucleotides line up with TRBD2. The CDR3 length is 14 residues. Per germline, CDR1 ENHRY and CDR2 SYGVKD. Losses at the gene ends were 9 bases for V and 2 bases for J; bases not matched to a gene: 2. CDR3 sequence (DNA): TGTGCCATTGGGACTAGCGGGGGACAAGAGACCCAGTACTTC. Translated, it gives CAIGTSGGQETQYF.

This clonotype was observed a handful of times. The rearrangement uses TRBV5-1 and TRBJ2-7; TRBD2 agrees at 10 bases. CDR1 SGHRS and CDR2 YFSETQ come from the germline V gene. V shed 7 bases, J shed 2 bases, and the junction held 6 bases outside the gene matches. CDR3 length equals 14 residues. The CDR3 loop is CASGPSGSAYEQYF. CDR3 nucleotides: TGCGCCAGCGGGCCTAGCGGGAGTGCCTACGAGCAGTACTTC.

This clonotype was counted ten times or more. The rearrangement uses TRBV4-3 and TRBJ2-4, with D perhaps matching TRBD1 (6 bases). This CDR3 comprises 14 residues. Germline V gene lookup returns CDR1 LGHNA and CDR2 YSLEER. V was trimmed by 0 bases and J by 10 bases, leaving 13 bases between them. CDR3 loop: CASSQDRQGQIQYF. The CDR3 DNA is TGCGCCAGCAGCCAAGATAGGCAGGGGCAAATTCAGTACTTC.

V gene TRBV2 combines with J gene TRBJ2-7; the D gene is possibly TRBD1 (5 bases). The CDR3 consists of 15 residues. Germline V lookup: CDR1 SNHLY, CDR2 FYNNEI. Deletions cut 8 bases from V and 4 bases from J, with 21 bases between. As DNA, the CDR3 is TGTGCCAGCTACTGGTCCAGGGCCCTTGGGTACGAGCAGTACTTC. This codes for CASYWSRALGYEQYF.

This clonotype was detected ten times or more. The chain has TRBV4-2 and TRBJ2-7; possible D gene TRBD2, 6 bases. The CDR3 loop spans 13 amino acids. Trimming stripped 2 bases from V and 2 bases from J, with 7 bases between. CDR1 is LGHNA and CDR2 is YNFKEQ in the germline V gene. Here the CDR3 DNA reads TGTGCCAGCAGCCAACCGGGGGCCTACGAGCAGTACTTC. Amino acids: CASSQPGAYEQYF.

The chain uses TRBV20-1 and TRBJ2-2; the D gene is possibly TRBD2 (6 bases). V gave up 1 base and J gave up 2 bases, with 11 bases separating them. The CDR3 spans 15 residues. The germline gives CDR1 DFQATT, CDR2 SNEGSKA (reference sequence). The CDR3 DNA reads TGCAGTGCTAGAGTGGCTAGCGAAAACACCGGGGAGCTGTTTTTT. It is translated as CSARVASENTGELFF.

The CDR3 sequence: CASSDASGGAMYEQYF. The CDR3 DNA reads as TGCGCCAGCAGCGATGCTAGCGGGGGGGCCATGTACGAGCAGTACTTC. The chain combines TRBV4-3 with TRBJ2-7; 12 nucleotides align to TRBD2. The length of the CDR3 is 16 residues. With V trimmed by 5 bases and J by 4 bases, 9 bases remained unmatched. Per the germline V gene, CDR1 is LGHNA and CDR2 is YSLEER.

This clonotype has more than one count but fewer than ten. The chain uses TRBV2 and TRBJ2-7, with 13 bases that match TRBD2. V lost 4 bases to trimming and J lost 4 bases; unmatched junction nucleotides: 4. The CDR3 is made up of 15 amino acids. Germline V gene data show CDR1 as SNHLY and CDR2 as FYNNEI. DNA of the CDR3: TGTGCCAGCAGTGTAAAGGGACTAGCGGGATACGAGCAGTACTTC. It yields the protein CASSVKGLAGYEQYF.

This clonotype was seen a few times. The chain links TRBV7-6 to TRBJ2-2, with D perhaps matching TRBD2 (7 bases). Between the trimmed V and J ends, which lost 5 bases and 5 bases, there was a span of 21 bases. Germline V CDR1 and CDR2: SGHVS, FNYEAQ. CDR3 length: 17 residues. CDR3 region: CASSLPRGAPRTGELFF. In DNA, the CDR3 is TGTGCCAGCAGCCTGCCTCGGGGGGCCCCACGGACCGGGGAGCTGTTTTTT.

This clonotype has just a few counts. This chain uses TRBV12-3 or TRBV12-4 with TRBJ2-5, with 8 bases matching TRBD1. This CDR3 is 15 amino acids long. V shed 4 bases, J shed 4 bases, and the junction held 8 bases outside the gene matches. The DNA of the CDR3 is TGTGCCAGCAGTTCAAATGACAGGGGCGGAGAGACCCAGTACTTC. Its protein is CASSSNDRGGETQYF.

The V call is TRBV10-3, the J call TRBJ2-3; 10 nucleotides agree with TRBD1. Germline trimming cut 6 bases from V and 2 bases from J; bases unmatched to any gene: 8. Germline V gene sequence: CDR1 ENHRY, CDR2 SYGVKD. The CDR3 sequence is 16 residues long. CDR3 DNA sequence: TGTGCCATCAGAGCGGACAGGGGGAAATCCACAGATACGCAGTATTTT. Translation: CAIRADRGKSTDTQYF.

At least ten counts were recorded for this clonotype. V gene TRBV6-2 or TRBV6-3 combines with J gene TRBJ1-2; a possible D gene is TRBD1 (5 bases). CDR1 and CDR2 from the germline V gene are MNHEY and SVGEGT. CDR3 length equals 14 residues. The V and J ends lost 6 bases and 2 bases respectively, with 13 bases between them. The DNA for the CDR3 is TGTGCCAGCAGCAAGGGACCCGTGAACTATGGCTACACCTTC. It specifies CASSKGPVNYGYTF.

The chain combines TRBV11-2 with TRBJ2-1, with a possible D match to TRBD1 (5 bases). The germline V gene has CDR1 SGHAT and CDR2 FQNNGV. There are 17 residues in the CDR3. V was trimmed by 1 base and J by 3 bases, leaving 16 bases between them. CDR3 nucleotides: TGTGCCAGCAGCTTAGTTGTTTCAGGGATTATCTACAATGAGCAGTTCTTC. Amino acid sequence: CASSLVVSGIIYNEQFF.